Below are 22 T cell receptor beta chains sequenced from a single sample in a study of T-cell memory formation after mild COVID-19. TCRdb re-called the 5' RACE reads with MiXCR, one entry per CDR3 protein. The data show 560,000 or so distinct CDR3 sequences, with around 16% seen just once and about 8.6% held by the top ten. Sequencing was carried out using PBMCs or a T cell subset sorted from them (not recorded which). The origin of the receptors is an adult woman who had mild COVID-19 (a few samples of this study predate the infection). Cell type and time point are not known.

This clonotype was found a few times. The CDR3 DNA sequence: TGTGCCAGCTCACCACCCTTCGGGGCAGGGAGGGGCACTGAAGCTTTCTTT. As protein: CASSPPFGAGRGTEAFF. The rearrangement joins TRBV18 to TRBJ1-1, with a possible D match to TRBD1 (5 bases). This CDR3 has 17 residues. Germline assignment: CDR1 KGHSH and CDR2 LQKENI. V gave up 0 bases and J gave up 4 bases, with 18 bases separating them.

The chain is built from TRBV24-1 and TRBJ1-5, with no clear D. V was trimmed by 4 bases and J by 3 bases, leaving 12 bases between them. The germline V gene has CDR1 KGHDR and CDR2 SFDVKD. This CDR3 contains 15 residues. The CDR3 spells CATSDRGPANQPQHF. For the CDR3, the DNA is TGTGCCACCAGTGACCGAGGACCTGCCAATCAGCCCCAGCATTTT.

This clonotype was found a few times. This chain joins TRBV7-2 and TRBJ1-1, with TRBD1 matching 12 bases. CDR1 SGHTA and CDR2 FQGNSA come from the germline V gene. With V trimmed by 2 bases and J by 6 bases, 7 bases remained unmatched. CDR3 length: 16 residues. The CDR3 DNA is TGTGCCAGCAGCTTACGGGGACAGGGGGCGCTTTCTGAAGCTTTCTTT. Protein: CASSLRGQGALSEAFF.

The chain uses TRBV29-1 and TRBJ2-7; either TRBD1 or TRBD2 may supply D (5 bases each). The CDR3 is made up of 13 amino acids. V gave up 5 bases and J gave up 2 bases, with 13 bases separating them. Germline CDR1 and CDR2: SQVTM and ANQGSEA. The CDR3 loop reads CSVPGTHAYEQYF. In nucleotides, the CDR3 is TGCAGCGTTCCCGGGACCCATGCCTACGAGCAGTACTTC.

This clonotype has more than one count but fewer than ten. The chain joins TRBV4-2 to TRBJ2-7, with TRBD2 identical over 12 bases. The junction had 11 bases not matched to a gene; V was cut back by 4 bases and J by 7 bases. Germline assignment: CDR1 LGHNA and CDR2 YNFKEQ. This CDR3 spans 16 amino acids. The CDR3 here is CASSPPFLAGGGEQYF. The CDR3 coding sequence is TGTGCCAGCAGCCCTCCGTTCCTAGCGGGAGGGGGAGAGCAGTACTTC.

This clonotype has just a few counts. The rearrangement joins TRBV20-1 to TRBJ1-2; maybe TRBD1 (6 bases). The ends were cut back, 0 bases at V and 0 bases at J, with 14 bases in the middle. CDR1 DFQATT and CDR2 SNEGSKA come from the germline V gene (reference sequence). The CDR3 is 16 amino acids. For the CDR3, the DNA is TGCAGTGCTAGAGATCCCAGGGGAGGAACTAACTATGGCTACACCTTC. Its translation is CSARDPRGGTNYGYTF.

The chain is built from TRBV5-1 and TRBJ2-7; 11 nucleotides line up with TRBD2. Trimming at V came to 2 bases and at J to 3 bases, leaving 7 bases not matched to a gene. Germline CDR1 reads SGHRS; CDR2 reads YFSETQ. This CDR3 is 16 amino acids long. For the CDR3, the DNA is TGCGCCAGCAGCTTACGGGGACTAGCGGAGAACTACGAGCAGTACTTC. This encodes CASSLRGLAENYEQYF.

In this sample, this clonotype turned up once. This chain links TRBV20-1 with TRBJ2-3; 8 bases align to TRBD2. This CDR3 is built from 14 residues. With V trimmed by 3 bases and J by 2 bases, 4 bases remained unmatched. Germline V gene lookup returns CDR1 DFQATT and CDR2 SNEGSKA (reference sequence). The CDR3 region has the DNA TGCAGTGCTAGGACTAGCGAGTTCACAGATACGCAGTATTTT. It translates to CSARTSEFTDTQYF.

The chain carries TRBV19 and TRBJ2-7, with TRBD2 matching over 12 bases. Germline CDR1 reads LNHDA; CDR2 reads SQIVND (reference sequence). Trimming cost V 2 bases and J 3 bases; bases outside gene matches: 2. This CDR3 is built from 15 residues. The CDR3, as DNA: TGTGCCAGTAGTATACTAGCGGGAGGGCTCTACGAGCAGTACTTC. Translation: CASSILAGGLYEQYF.

The genes are TRBV4-2 and TRBJ1-6; 11 nucleotides line up with TRBD1. Germline V gene data show CDR1 as LGHNA and CDR2 as YNFKEQ. Trimming at V came to 3 bases and at J to 6 bases, leaving 7 bases not matched to a gene. The CDR3 contains 17 residues. The CDR3: CASSHAGTGGLNSPLHF. CDR3 coding DNA: TGTGCCAGCAGCCACGCCGGGACAGGGGGACTTAATTCACCCCTCCACTTT.

The CDR3 nucleotides read TGTGCCAGAAGAGGCAGGGATGACACTGAAGCTTTCTTT. Translated: CARRGRDDTEAFF. This sequence joins TRBV6-6 and TRBJ1-1; possible D gene TRBD1, 5 bases. Germline CDR1 reads MNHNY; CDR2 reads SVGAGI (reference sequence). The CDR3 loop spans 13 amino acids. Trimming removed 9 bases at V and 3 bases at J, with 14 bases between.

This clonotype was detected a few times. The chain has TRBV7-8 and TRBJ2-3; D gene uncertain. This CDR3 is built from 15 residues. With 4 bases removed from V and 5 bases from J, the gap between germline ends came to 16 bases. Germline V gives CDR1 SGHVS, CDR2 FQNEAQ. The CDR3, as DNA: TGTGCCAGCAGCTCCCGGCCTCAACCTGGAGATACGCAGTATTTT. Its translation is CASSSRPQPGDTQYF.

This clonotype has more than one count but fewer than ten. This chain connects TRBV6-2 or TRBV6-3 to TRBJ2-3; no clear D. Germline CDR1 MNHEY, CDR2 SVGEGT. The CDR3 runs 13 residues. V shed 4 bases and J shed 7 bases, with 12 bases lying between them. CDR3 nucleotide sequence: TGTGCCAGCAGTTCGGCACTTATGAATACGCAGTATTTT. Translated, it gives CASSSALMNTQYF.

This clonotype was picked up a small number of times. This chain links TRBV18 with TRBJ1-1, with a tentative D call TRBD1 (6 bases). The CDR3 spans 16 residues. Germline assignment: CDR1 KGHSH and CDR2 LQKENI. Trimming removed 2 bases from V and 0 bases from J, with 13 bases in between. This CDR3 is CASSPTGKTMNTEAFF. CDR3 nucleotides: TGTGCCAGCTCACCAACAGGGAAAACCATGAACACTGAAGCTTTCTTT.

The chain recombines TRBV4-1 with TRBJ2-5; D is perhaps TRBD1 (5 bases). This CDR3 is 14 amino acids long. V shed 2 bases and J shed 5 bases, with 12 bases lying between them. The germline V gene encodes CDR1 MGHRA and CDR2 YSYEKL. The CDR3 region has the DNA TGCGCCAGCAGCCAATTAAGGGGTAGGGAGACCCAGTACTTC. Its protein product is CASSQLRGRETQYF.

V and J are TRBV7-2 and TRBJ2-7; the match to TRBD2 covers 11 bases. The CDR3 is made up of 14 amino acids. Trimming at V came to 10 bases and at J to 3 bases, leaving 8 bases not matched to a gene. From germline, CDR1 is SGHTA and CDR2 FQGNSA. The CDR3 here is CATSTSGSRYEQYF. The DNA for the CDR3 is TGTGCCACCTCCACTAGCGGGAGTCGCTACGAGCAGTACTTC.

This clonotype was counted ten times or more. The J gene is TRBJ2-1, the V gene TRBV9, with D unclear. The CDR3 length is 16 residues. V shed 4 bases and J shed 7 bases, with 21 bases lying between them. In germline, CDR1 is SGDLS, CDR2 YYNGEE. The chain's CDR3 is CASSPSALVTGNEQFF. The CDR3 DNA sequence: TGTGCCAGCAGCCCATCGGCGCTAGTTACCGGAAATGAGCAGTTCTTC. Full variable domain (remainder filled in from reference TRBV9 and TRBJ2-1): DSGVTQTPKHLITATGQRVTLRCSPRSGDLSVYWYQQSLDQGLQFLIQYYNGEERAKGNILERFSAQQFPDLHSELNLSSLELGDSALYFCASSPSALVTGNEQFFGPGTRLTVL.

The V gene is TRBV27, the J gene TRBJ1-2; no clear D gene. Per germline, CDR1 MNHEY and CDR2 SMNVEV (reference sequence). CDR3 size: 15 residues. Trimming left V 2 bases short and J 2 bases short, with 12 bases between. The CDR3 coding sequence is TGTGCCAGCAGTTTAAGCCCTGGGGTAAACTATGGCTACACCTTC. Protein sequence: CASSLSPGVNYGYTF.

This clonotype has a handful of counts. The chain links TRBV4-1 to TRBJ1-3, with TRBD1 identical over 9 bases. The trim removed 0 bases at V and 1 base at J, leaving 7 bases unmatched. CDR3 size: 18 residues. Germline CDR1 MGHRA, CDR2 YSYEKL. The CDR3 sequence is CASSQDGGDRVSGNTIYF. DNA of the CDR3: TGCGCCAGCAGCCAAGATGGTGGGGACAGGGTGTCTGGAAACACCATATATTTT.

The rearrangement links TRBV12-3 or TRBV12-4 to TRBJ2-5, with D perhaps TRBD2 (6 bases). V lost 6 bases to trimming and J lost 5 bases, with 16 bases between them. The CDR3 extends over 14 amino acids. As DNA, the CDR3 is TGTGCCAGCAGCCGCCAGGGCGCGGGGGAGACCCAGTACTTC. This sequence encodes CASSRQGAGETQYF.

This clonotype was seen ten or more times. The chain carries TRBV12-3 or TRBV12-4 and TRBJ2-5; 11 nucleotides agree with TRBD2. The CDR3 covers 13 residues. Trimming took 5 bases from V and 8 from J; bases not matched to a gene: 4. In nucleotides, the CDR3 is TGTGCCAGCAGTCCCGGGACTAGCGGTACCCAGTACTTC. Amino acid sequence: CASSPGTSGTQYF.

The chain employs TRBV4-1 and TRBJ1-6; tentative D call: TRBD1 (5 bases). The V end was cut by 1 base, the J end by 2 bases, with 9 bases between. CDR3 length equals 16 residues. CDR1 MGHRA and CDR2 YSYEKL come from the germline V gene. The CDR3 coding sequence is TGCGCCAGCAGCCAAGCCGGGGGGACCTATAATTCACCCCTCCACTTT. This encodes CASSQAGGTYNSPLHF.